This record covers a single T cell receptor (beta chain). Its antigen remains unknown. This sample was taken from a study of shared clonotypes between healthy human individuals. Study background: Per donor, CD8 memory used one plate, CD8 naive used two, CD4 memory used three and CD4 naive used three.

With 0 bases clipped from V and 2 bases from J, the junction kept 3 bases outside the gene matches. In germline, CDR1 is SGHRS, CDR2 YFSETQ. The CDR3 runs to 17 residues. Assay used: immunoSEQ multiplex PCR; TCRdb lists only in-frame clones, some missing. The table lists 2 million to 2.5 million clones, approximately 96% of them singletons. Study results and caveats: Sampling involved blood alone; tissue repertoires likely differ. An effect of sequencing depth on clonotype sharing among donors was expected.

Healthy adults negative for HIV, lacking recent acute infections or vaccinations, served as donors. The V and J genes are TRBV5-1 and TRBJ2-5, with 14 nucleotides matching TRBD2. The receptor was isolated from a man aged 18-30 years in good health. Sequences were obtained from naive CD4+ T cells sorted from blood. Subset described: CD45RA+ positively selected. DNA for the CDR3: TGCGCCAGCAGCTTGGCCGGGACTAGCGGGAGTCAAGAGACCCAGTACTTC. It specifies CASSLAGTSGSQETQYF.